This T cell receptor (beta chain) was obtained from a study of human T cells and chemical hapten exposure. Overall study: Patients' scalps got diphenylcyclopropenone weekly throughout the approximately 25-week study. Study-level points and caveats: In comparison with controls, expanded TCRs gave rise to a significantly larger number of large CDR3 similarity clusters.

On this clonotype itself: What it binds is unknown.

Time point described: patch test 2, 6 weeks after DPC sensitization. Treatment described: therapeutic diphenylcyclopropenone sensitization with weekly scalp DPC. TCRdb passed the RACE reads through MiXCR, listing each CDR3 protein once. The sample lists 65,000 to 90,000 distinct CDR3 sequences; about 6.3% were seen once. Trimming took 5 bases from V and 1 from J; bases not matched to a gene: 14. CDR3 size: 18 residues. This TCR was recovered from a woman in her twenties or thirties with alopecia areata. Some clones in this sample may be carry-over from other donors' samples. The sequences come from whole blood, collected in connection with sensitization to the hapten diphenylcyclopropenone (DPC). The gene calls are TRBV12-3 or TRBV12-4 and TRBJ1-5, with 7 bases aligning to TRBD1. The CDR3, as DNA: TGTGCCAGCAGTGGATTCTCCGGGACAGCCGTCAGCAATCAGCCCCAGCATTTT. It yields the protein CASSGFSGTAVSNQPQHF.